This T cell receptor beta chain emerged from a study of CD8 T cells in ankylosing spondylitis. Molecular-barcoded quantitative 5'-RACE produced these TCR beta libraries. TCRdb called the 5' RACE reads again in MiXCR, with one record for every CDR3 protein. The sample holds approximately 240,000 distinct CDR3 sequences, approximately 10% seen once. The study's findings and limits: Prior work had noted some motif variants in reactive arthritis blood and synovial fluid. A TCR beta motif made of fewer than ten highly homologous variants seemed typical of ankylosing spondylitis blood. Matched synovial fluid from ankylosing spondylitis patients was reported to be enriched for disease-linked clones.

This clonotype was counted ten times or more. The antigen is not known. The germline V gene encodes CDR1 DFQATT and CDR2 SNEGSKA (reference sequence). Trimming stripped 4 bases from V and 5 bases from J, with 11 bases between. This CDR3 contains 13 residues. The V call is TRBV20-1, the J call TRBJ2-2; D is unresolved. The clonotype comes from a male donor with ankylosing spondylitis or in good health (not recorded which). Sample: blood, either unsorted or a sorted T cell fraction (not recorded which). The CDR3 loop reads CSAIHAGTGELFF. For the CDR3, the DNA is TGCAGTGCTATCCACGCCGGGACCGGGGAGCTGTTTTTT.